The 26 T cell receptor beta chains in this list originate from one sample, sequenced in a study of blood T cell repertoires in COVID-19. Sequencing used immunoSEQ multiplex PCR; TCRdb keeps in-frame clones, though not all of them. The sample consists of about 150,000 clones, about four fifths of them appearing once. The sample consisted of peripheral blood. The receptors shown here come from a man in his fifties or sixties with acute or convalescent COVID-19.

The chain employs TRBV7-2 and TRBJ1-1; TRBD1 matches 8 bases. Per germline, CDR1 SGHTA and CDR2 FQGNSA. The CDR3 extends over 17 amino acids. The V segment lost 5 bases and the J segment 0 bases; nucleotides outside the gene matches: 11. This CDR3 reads CASSPRGTGTLNTEAFF. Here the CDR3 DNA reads TGTGCCAGCAGCCCCAGGGGGACAGGTACCCTGAACACTGAAGCTTTCTTT.

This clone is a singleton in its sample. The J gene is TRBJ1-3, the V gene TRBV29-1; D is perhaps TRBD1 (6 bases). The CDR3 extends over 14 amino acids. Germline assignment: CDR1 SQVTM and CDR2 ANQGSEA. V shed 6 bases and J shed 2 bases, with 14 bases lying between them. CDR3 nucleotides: TGCAGCGTCCGTATCCAGGGGCCTGGAAACACCATATATTTT. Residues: CSVRIQGPGNTIYF.

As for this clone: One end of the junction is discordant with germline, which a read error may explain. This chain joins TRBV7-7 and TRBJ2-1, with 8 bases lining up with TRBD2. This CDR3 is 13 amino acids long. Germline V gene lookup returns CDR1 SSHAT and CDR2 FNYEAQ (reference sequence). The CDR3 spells CASSSGLESEQFF. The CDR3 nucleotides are TGTGCTAGCAGCTCGGGACTAGAAAGTGAGCAGTTCTTC.

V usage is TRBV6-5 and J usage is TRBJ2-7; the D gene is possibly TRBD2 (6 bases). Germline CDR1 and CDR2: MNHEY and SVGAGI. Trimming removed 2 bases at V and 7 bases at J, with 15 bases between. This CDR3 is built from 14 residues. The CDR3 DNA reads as TGTGCCAGCAGTTACGGTCAGGGAGGAGAAGAGCAGTACTTC. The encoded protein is CASSYGQGGEEQYF.

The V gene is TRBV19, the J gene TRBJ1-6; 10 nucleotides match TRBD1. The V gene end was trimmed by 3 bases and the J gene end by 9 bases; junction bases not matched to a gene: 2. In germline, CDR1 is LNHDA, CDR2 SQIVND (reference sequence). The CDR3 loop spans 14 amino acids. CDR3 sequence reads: CASSMGTGASPLHF. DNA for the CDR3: TGTGCCAGTAGTATGGGGACAGGGGCTTCACCCCTCCACTTT. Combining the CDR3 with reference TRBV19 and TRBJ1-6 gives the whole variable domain DGGITQSPKYLFRKEGQNVTLSCEQNLNHDAMYWYRQDPGQGLRLIYYSQIVNDFQKGDIAEGYSVSREKKESFPLTVTSAQKNPTAFYLCASSMGTGASPLHFGNGTRLTVT.

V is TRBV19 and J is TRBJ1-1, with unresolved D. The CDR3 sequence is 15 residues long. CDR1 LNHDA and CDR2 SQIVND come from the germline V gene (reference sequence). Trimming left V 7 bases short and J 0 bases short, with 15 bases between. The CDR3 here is CASKSGLNMNTEAFF. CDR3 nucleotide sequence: TGTGCCAGTAAATCAGGACTTAACATGAACACTGAAGCTTTCTTT.

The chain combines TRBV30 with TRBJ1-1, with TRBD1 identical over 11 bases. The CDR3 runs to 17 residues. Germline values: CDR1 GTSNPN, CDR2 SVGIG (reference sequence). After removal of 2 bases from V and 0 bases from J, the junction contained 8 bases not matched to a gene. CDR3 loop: CAWSKGQGASVNTEAFF. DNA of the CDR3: TGTGCCTGGAGTAAAGGACAGGGGGCGTCTGTGAACACTGAAGCTTTCTTT.

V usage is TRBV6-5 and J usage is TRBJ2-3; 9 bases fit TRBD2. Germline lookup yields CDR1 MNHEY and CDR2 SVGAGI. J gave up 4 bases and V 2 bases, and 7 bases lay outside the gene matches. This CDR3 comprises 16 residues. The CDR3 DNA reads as TGTGCCAGCAGTTACGGGGCGGGGGGGACGCCAGATACGCAGTATTTT. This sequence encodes CASSYGAGGTPDTQYF.

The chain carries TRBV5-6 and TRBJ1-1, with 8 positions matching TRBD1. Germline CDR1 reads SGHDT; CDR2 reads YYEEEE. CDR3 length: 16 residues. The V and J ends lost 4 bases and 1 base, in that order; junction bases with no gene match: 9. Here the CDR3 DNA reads TGTGCCAGCAGCCCCAGGACAGGGCCTGCGAACACTGAAGCTTTCTTT. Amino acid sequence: CASSPRTGPANTEAFF.

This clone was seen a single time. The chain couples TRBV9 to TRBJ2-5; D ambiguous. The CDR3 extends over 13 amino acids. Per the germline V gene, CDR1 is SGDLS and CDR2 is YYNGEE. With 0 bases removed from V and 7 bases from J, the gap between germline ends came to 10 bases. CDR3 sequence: CASSVANSGTQYF. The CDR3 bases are TGTGCCAGCAGCGTAGCCAACTCTGGGACCCAGTACTTC.

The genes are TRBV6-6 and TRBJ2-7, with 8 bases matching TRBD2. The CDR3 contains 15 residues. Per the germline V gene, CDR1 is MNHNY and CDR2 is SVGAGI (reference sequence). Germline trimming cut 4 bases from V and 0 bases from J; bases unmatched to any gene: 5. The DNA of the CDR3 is TGTGCCAGCAGTTTCGTCGCGGGAGGCTCCTACGAGCAGTACTTC. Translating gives CASSFVAGGSYEQYF.

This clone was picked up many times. DNA of the CDR3: TGTGCCAGCAGCCCAGGTGGGCTTGAGCAGTTCTTC. Its translation: CASSPGGLEQFF. This rearrangement joins TRBV11-3 to TRBJ2-1; the D is unclear. The CDR3 has 12 residues. The ends were cut back, 5 bases at V and 9 bases at J, with 11 bases in the middle. Germline V lookup: CDR1 SGHNT, CDR2 YENEEA.

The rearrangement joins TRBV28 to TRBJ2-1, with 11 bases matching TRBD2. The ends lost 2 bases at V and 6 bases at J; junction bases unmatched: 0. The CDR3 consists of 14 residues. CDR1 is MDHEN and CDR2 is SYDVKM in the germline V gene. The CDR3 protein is CASSLLAGGNEQFF. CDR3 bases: TGTGCCAGCAGTTTACTAGCGGGGGGCAATGAGCAGTTCTTC.

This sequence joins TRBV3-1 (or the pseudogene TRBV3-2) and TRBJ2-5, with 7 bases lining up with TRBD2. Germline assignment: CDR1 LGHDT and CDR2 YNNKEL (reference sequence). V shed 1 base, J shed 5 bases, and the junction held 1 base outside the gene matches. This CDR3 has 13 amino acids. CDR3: CASSQVGGETQYF. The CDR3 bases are TGTGCCAGCAGCCAAGTCGGGGGGGAGACCCAGTACTTC.

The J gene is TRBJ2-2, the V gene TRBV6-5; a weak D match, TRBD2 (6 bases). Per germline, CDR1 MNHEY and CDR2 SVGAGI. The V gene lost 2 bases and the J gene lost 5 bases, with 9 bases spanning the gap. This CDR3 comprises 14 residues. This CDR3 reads CASSYRGGTGELFF. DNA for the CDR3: TGTGCCAGCAGTTACCGTGGAGGGACCGGGGAGCTGTTTTTT.

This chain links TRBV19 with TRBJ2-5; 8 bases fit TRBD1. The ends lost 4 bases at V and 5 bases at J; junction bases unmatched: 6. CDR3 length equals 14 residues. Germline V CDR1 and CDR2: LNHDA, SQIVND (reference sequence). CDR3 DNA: TGTGCCAGTAGTACCCCCGGACAGGGTGAGACCCAGTACTTC. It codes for CASSTPGQGETQYF.

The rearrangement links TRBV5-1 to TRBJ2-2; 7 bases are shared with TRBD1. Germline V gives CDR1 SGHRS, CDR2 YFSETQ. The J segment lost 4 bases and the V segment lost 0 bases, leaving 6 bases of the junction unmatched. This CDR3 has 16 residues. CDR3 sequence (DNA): TGCGCCAGCAGCTTGGAGGCAGGGGGTAGCACCGGGGAGCTGTTTTTT. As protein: CASSLEAGGSTGELFF. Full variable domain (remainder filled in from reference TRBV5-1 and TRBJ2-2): KAGVTQTPRYLIKTRGQQVTLSCSPISGHRSVSWYQQTPGQGLQFLFEYFSETQRNKGNFPGRFSGRQFSNSRSEMNVSTLELGDSALYLCASSLEAGGSTGELFFGEGSRLTVL.

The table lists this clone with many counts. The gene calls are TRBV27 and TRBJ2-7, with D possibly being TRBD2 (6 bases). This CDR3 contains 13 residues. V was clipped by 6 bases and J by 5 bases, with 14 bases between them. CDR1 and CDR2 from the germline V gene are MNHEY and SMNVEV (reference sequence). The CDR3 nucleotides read TGTGCCAGCAGGATTACGGGGAGGAACGAGCAGTACTTC. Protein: CASRITGRNEQYF.

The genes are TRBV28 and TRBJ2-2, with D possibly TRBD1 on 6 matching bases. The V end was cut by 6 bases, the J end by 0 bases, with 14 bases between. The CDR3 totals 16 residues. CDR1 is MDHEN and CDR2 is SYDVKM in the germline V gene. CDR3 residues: CASSLWTVTNTGELFF. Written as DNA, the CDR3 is TGTGCCAGCAGCCTGTGGACAGTTACGAACACCGGGGAGCTGTTTTTT.

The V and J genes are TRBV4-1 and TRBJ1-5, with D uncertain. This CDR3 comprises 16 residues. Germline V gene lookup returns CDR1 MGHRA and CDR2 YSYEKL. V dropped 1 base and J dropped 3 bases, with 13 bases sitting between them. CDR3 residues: CASSQAATFANQPQHF. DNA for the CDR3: TGCGCCAGCAGCCAAGCCGCCACATTTGCCAATCAGCCCCAGCATTTT.

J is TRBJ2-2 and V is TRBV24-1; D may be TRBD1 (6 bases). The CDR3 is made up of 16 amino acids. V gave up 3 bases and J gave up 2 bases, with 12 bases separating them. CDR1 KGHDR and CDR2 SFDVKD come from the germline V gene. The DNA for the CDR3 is TGTGCCACCAGTGATGCCGGGACAAGCAACACCGGGGAGCTGTTTTTT. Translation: CATSDAGTSNTGELFF.

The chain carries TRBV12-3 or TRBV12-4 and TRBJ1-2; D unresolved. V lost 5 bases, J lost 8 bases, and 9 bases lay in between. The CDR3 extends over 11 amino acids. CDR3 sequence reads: CASSPARGYTF. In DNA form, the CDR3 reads TGTGCCAGCAGTCCCGCCCGGGGCTACACCTTC.

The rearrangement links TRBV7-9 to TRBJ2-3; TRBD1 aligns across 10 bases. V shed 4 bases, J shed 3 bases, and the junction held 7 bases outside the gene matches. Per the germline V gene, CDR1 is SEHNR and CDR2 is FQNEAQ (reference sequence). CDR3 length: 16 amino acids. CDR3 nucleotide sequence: TGTGCCAGCAGCTCAGCTCGGACAGGGGGAACAGATACGCAGTATTTT. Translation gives CASSSARTGGTDTQYF.

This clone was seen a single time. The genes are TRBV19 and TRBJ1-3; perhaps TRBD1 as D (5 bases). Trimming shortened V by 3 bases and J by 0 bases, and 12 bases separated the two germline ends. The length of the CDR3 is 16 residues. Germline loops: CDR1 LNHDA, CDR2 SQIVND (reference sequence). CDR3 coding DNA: TGTGCCAGTAGTATGTCGGGGGGACCCTCTGGAAACACCATATATTTT. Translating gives CASSMSGGPSGNTIYF.

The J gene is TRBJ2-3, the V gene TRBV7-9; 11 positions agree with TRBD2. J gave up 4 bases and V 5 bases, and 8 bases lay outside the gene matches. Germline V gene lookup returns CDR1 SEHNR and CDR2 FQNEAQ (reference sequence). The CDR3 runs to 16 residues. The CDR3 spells CASSVGLAGVPDTQYF. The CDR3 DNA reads TGTGCCAGCAGCGTCGGACTAGCGGGCGTGCCAGATACGCAGTATTTT.

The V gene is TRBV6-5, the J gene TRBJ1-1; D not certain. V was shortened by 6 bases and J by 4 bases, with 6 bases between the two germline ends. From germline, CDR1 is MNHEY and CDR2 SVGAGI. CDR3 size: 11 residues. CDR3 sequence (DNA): TGTGCCAGCAGAGCCGGCACTGAAGCTTTCTTT. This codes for CASRAGTEAFF.